These 14 T cell receptor beta chains came from one sample sequenced in a study of T cells in narcolepsy. TCRdb's copy holds only in-frame clones and misses some; the assay was immunoSEQ multiplex PCR. The sample carries some 30,000 clones, less than 85% recorded once. Material: CD45RA- memory CD4+ T cells from PBMCs. The receptors shown here come from a human donor with narcolepsy.

The rearrangement joins TRBV1 to TRBJ1-1. TRBV1 is a known pseudogene. CDR3 length: 11 amino acids. The CDR3 is CTSSQDLEAFF. In DNA form, the CDR3 reads TGCACCAGCAGCCAAGACTTAGAAGCTTTCTTT.

J is TRBJ2-7 and V is TRBV14; D not certain. Germline-derived CDR1 and CDR2 are SGHDN and FVKESK. The ends were cut back, 4 bases at V and 4 bases at J, with 11 bases in the middle. This CDR3 has 13 residues. The CDR3 DNA reads TGTGCCAGCAGCCCCGTTGGAATGTACGAGCAGTACGTC. Translating it yields CASSPVGMYEQYV.

J is TRBJ1-2 and V is TRBV7-9, with 7 bases matching TRBD1. CDR3 length: 13 amino acids. Germline lookup yields CDR1 SEHNR and CDR2 FQNEAQ (reference sequence). With 5 bases clipped from V and 3 bases from J, the junction kept 3 bases outside the gene matches. The CDR3 region has the DNA TGTGCCAGCAGCCCGGGACAGTACTATGGCTACACCTTC. Translated: CASSPGQYYGYTF.

The rearrangement links TRBV7-2 to TRBJ1-4, with 7 positions matching TRBD1. The CDR3 is made up of 15 amino acids. With 7 bases clipped from V and 5 bases from J, the junction kept 10 bases outside the gene matches. Per germline, CDR1 SGHTA and CDR2 FQGNSA. The CDR3 here is CASTQARGRNEKLFF. The DNA for the CDR3 is TGTGCCAGCACCCAGGCGAGGGGGCGAAATGAAAAACTGTTTTTT.

The V and J genes are TRBV5-8 and TRBJ1-2; TRBD1 aligns across 9 bases. The germline gives CDR1 SGHTS, CDR2 YDEGEE. This CDR3 contains 14 residues. V trimming: 9 bases; J trimming: 1 base; junction bases outside the gene matches: 7. CDR3: CATGQGTFNYGYTF. For the CDR3, the DNA is TGTGCCACCGGACAGGGGACTTTTAACTATGGCTACACCTTC.

This chain links TRBV5-5 with TRBJ1-1; D is undetermined. The CDR3 is made up of 18 amino acids. The germline gives CDR1 SGHKS, CDR2 YYEKEE (reference sequence). The germline V and J ends were trimmed by 1 base and 3 bases, with 22 bases remaining between them. The chain's CDR3 is CASSLITFGPARDTEAFF. The CDR3 DNA follows: TGTGCCAGCAGCTTGATAACGTTCGGTCCGGCCCGGGACACTGAAGCTTTCTTT.

The chain has TRBV5-4 and TRBJ1-6; tentative D call: TRBD1 (6 bases). Trimming cost V 0 bases and J 9 bases, with 10 bases left between them. This CDR3 has 14 residues. The germline V gene encodes CDR1 SGHNT and CDR2 YYREEE (reference sequence). This chain's CDR3 is CASSLVGAGSPLHF. The CDR3 nucleotides read TGTGCCAGCAGCTTGGTGGGGGCAGGTTCACCCCTCCACTTT.

The chain combines TRBV5-8 with TRBJ1-1; 7 bases are a match to TRBD1. This CDR3 has 13 residues. Germline CDR1 and CDR2: SGHTS and YDEGEE. With 4 bases clipped from V and 5 bases from J, the junction kept 5 bases outside the gene matches. CDR3 protein: CASSRDRVTEAFF. In DNA, the CDR3 is TGTGCCAGCAGCCGAGACAGGGTTACTGAAGCTTTCTTT.

The rearrangement links TRBV19 to TRBJ2-5; D is undetermined. Germline assignment: CDR1 LNHDA and CDR2 SQIVND (reference sequence). V was shortened by 6 bases and J by 5 bases, with 7 bases between the two germline ends. This CDR3 is 11 amino acids long. DNA of the CDR3: TGTGCCAGTAGCCCCGGGGAGACCCAGTACTTC. Translation gives CASSPGETQYF.

The chain combines TRBV7-2 with TRBJ2-3, with TRBD1 matching 8 bases. The J segment lost 2 bases and the V segment lost 4 bases, leaving 5 bases of the junction unmatched. The CDR3 contains 15 residues. Germline V gene sequence: CDR1 SGHTA, CDR2 FQGNSA. CDR3 sequence: CASSSGQALTDTQYF. The CDR3 DNA reads as TGTGCCAGCAGCTCGGGACAGGCACTCACAGATACGCAGTATTTT.

J is TRBJ2-2 and V is TRBV11-3, with TRBD2 as a possible D gene (5 bases). V lost 2 bases to trimming and J lost 7 bases, with 17 bases between them. From germline, CDR1 is SGHNT and CDR2 YENEEA. The CDR3 covers 16 residues. The CDR3, as DNA: TGTGCCAGCAGCTTAACATCGGCAGTCGGAGGCGGGGAGCTGTTTTTT. Protein product: CASSLTSAVGGGELFF.

In this sample, this clone turned up once. The chain combines TRBV7-3 with TRBJ2-3; D not certain. Trimming stripped 2 bases from V and 5 bases from J, with 11 bases between. From germline, CDR1 is SGHTA and CDR2 FQGTGA. There are 14 residues in the CDR3. The CDR3 here is CASSLGPEQDTQYF. CDR3 DNA sequence: TGTGCCAGCAGCTTAGGACCGGAGCAAGATACGCAGTATTTT. The whole variable domain, filled in from reference TRBV7-3 and TRBJ2-3, reads GAGVSQTPSNKVTEKGKYVELRCDPISGHTALYWYRQSLGQGPEFLIYFQGTGAADDSGLPNDRFFAVRPEGSVSTLKIQRTERGDSAVYLCASSLGPEQDTQYFGPGTRLTVL.

The rearrangement uses TRBV21-1 and TRBJ2-7; TRBD2 reflects the table's D call only, with no check against the DNA. TRBV21-1 is a pseudogene segment. The CDR3 totals 14 residues. The CDR3 DNA follows: TGTGCCAGCAGCAAAGGCAGGGAGGCCTACGAGCAGTACGTC. Translated, it gives CASSKGREAYEQYV.

This chain uses TRBV25-1 with TRBJ2-6; 7 nucleotides agree with TRBD1. Germline trimming cut 4 bases from V and 3 bases from J; bases unmatched to any gene: 3. This CDR3 spans 15 amino acids. CDR1 and CDR2 (germline): MGHDK, SYGVNS. CDR3 nucleotides: TGTGCCAGCAGTGGGGACAGCGGTGGGGCCAACGTCCTGACTTTC. This gives the protein CASSGDSGGANVLTF.